This entry lists 13 T cell receptor beta chains sequenced from one sample in a study of shared clonotypes between healthy human individuals. Profiled with immunoSEQ multiplex PCR; TCRdb holds only in-frame clones, not every one. The data show around 320,000 clones, with around 86% seen just once and 15% to 20% held by the top ten. The sample taken for sequencing was memory CD8+ T cells sorted from blood. As to subset: CD45RO+ cells pooled with CCR7-negative TemRA cells. These receptors were collected from a man aged 18-30 years in good health.

The chain has TRBV10-2 and TRBJ2-5; D tentatively reads TRBD1 or TRBD2 (5 bases each). The V end was cut by 8 bases, the J end by 3 bases, with 16 bases between. The germline V gene has CDR1 WSHSY and CDR2 SAAADI. The CDR3 totals 14 residues. CDR3: CASRKRGSKETQYF. The CDR3 coding sequence is TGCGCCAGCCGTAAGAGGGGCTCAAAAGAGACCCAGTACTTC.

This clone was seen just once. The V gene is TRBV29-1, the J gene TRBJ2-7; 11 bases are shared with TRBD2. Germline CDR1 and CDR2: SQVTM and ANQGSEA. The length of the CDR3 is 15 residues. The V segment lost 7 bases and the J segment 2 bases; nucleotides outside the gene matches: 10. This CDR3 reads CSAWNGTSGTYEQYF. CDR3 in DNA: TGCAGCGCCTGGAACGGGACTAGCGGAACCTACGAGCAGTACTTC.

The V call is TRBV10-1, the J call TRBJ2-1; TRBD1 matches 7 bases. The CDR3 runs to 17 residues. The junction had 8 bases not matched to a gene; V was cut back by 3 bases and J by 0 bases. Looked up from germline, CDR1 is WNHNN and CDR2 is SYGVQD (reference sequence). CDR3 sequence: CASSDPWTGSSYNEQFF. The CDR3 bases are TGCGCCAGCAGTGACCCCTGGACAGGTAGCTCCTACAATGAGCAGTTCTTC.

The chain employs TRBV9 and TRBJ1-2, with D possibly matching TRBD1 (5 bases). Deletions cut 0 bases from V and 6 bases from J, with 15 bases between. The CDR3 has 15 amino acids. From germline, CDR1 is SGDLS and CDR2 YYNGEE. Here the CDR3 DNA reads TGTGCCAGCAGCGTAGAAGGAGTGTTAGGGGATGGCTACACCTTC. This translates into CASSVEGVLGDGYTF.

V usage is TRBV4-3 and J usage is TRBJ2-1; 11 nucleotides agree with TRBD2. The CDR3 is 16 amino acids. Trimming took 1 base from V and 10 from J; bases not matched to a gene: 9. Germline V CDR1 and CDR2: LGHNA, YSLEER. As DNA, the CDR3 is TGCGCCAGCAGCCAAGCAGCGGGACTAGCGGTATTGGAGCAGTTCTTC. It translates to CASSQAAGLAVLEQFF.

This chain links TRBV4-1 with TRBJ2-1; 8 nucleotides line up with TRBD2. The germline V gene encodes CDR1 MGHRA and CDR2 YSYEKL. The CDR3 is 12 amino acids. Germline trimming cut 4 bases from V and 8 bases from J; bases unmatched to any gene: 1. The CDR3 DNA sequence: TGCGCCAGCAGCCCTAGCGGGCATGAGCAGTTCTTC. Its translation: CASSPSGHEQFF.

The chain employs TRBV7-9 and TRBJ2-3; 10 nucleotides align to TRBD2. This CDR3 is built from 15 residues. Unmatched junction bases numbered 3, after V lost 6 bases and J lost 0 bases. The germline CDR1 and CDR2 sequences are SEHNR and FQNEAQ (reference sequence). CDR3 bases: TGTGCCAGCAGTTGGACTAGCGGTAGCACAGATACGCAGTATTTT. This sequence encodes CASSWTSGSTDTQYF.

This chain uses TRBV10-1 with TRBJ2-7, with TRBD2 matching 11 bases. CDR3 length equals 16 residues. V dropped 3 bases and J dropped 6; count of bases not matched to a gene: 10. The V gene's germline CDR1 is WNHNN and CDR2 SYGVQD (reference sequence). In nucleotides, the CDR3 is TGCGCCAGCAGTGATTTGAGACTAGCGGGATTCGGCGAGCAGTACTTC. The encoded protein is CASSDLRLAGFGEQYF.

The rearrangement joins TRBV5-4 to TRBJ1-1; no clear D gene. This CDR3 region has 13 residues. The V end was cut by 0 bases, the J end by 5 bases, with 8 bases between. Looked up from germline, CDR1 is SGHNT and CDR2 is YYREEE (reference sequence). CDR3 in DNA: TGTGCCAGCAGCTTGGAGAGGGAGACTGAAGCTTTCTTT. This gives the protein CASSLERETEAFF.

The rearrangement joins TRBV27 to TRBJ2-2; 9 bases map to TRBD2. The CDR3 totals 16 residues. V was clipped by 1 base and J by 5 bases; unmatched bases: 5. Germline CDR1 and CDR2: MNHEY and SMNVEV (reference sequence). The CDR3 spells CASSLYPSGVTGELFF. CDR3 DNA: TGTGCCAGCAGTTTATATCCTAGCGGGGTTACCGGGGAGCTGTTTTTT.

This clone was counted many times. Other DNA sequences from this sample encode an identical CDR3 as well. The V call is TRBV5-1, the J call TRBJ1-1; 7 bases agree with TRBD1. CDR1 is SGHRS, CDR2 YFSETQ, per germline. CDR3 size: 14 residues. V gave up 4 bases and J gave up 0 bases; unmatched junction bases: 3. The CDR3 spells CASSRTGVNTEAFF. The CDR3, as DNA: TGCGCCAGCAGCCGTACAGGGGTGAACACTGAAGCTTTCTTT.

The chain employs TRBV6-5 and TRBJ2-2, with 13 bases fitting TRBD2. The germline V gene encodes CDR1 MNHEY and CDR2 SVGAGI. This CDR3 region has 15 residues. The V segment lost 8 bases and the J segment 8 bases; nucleotides outside the gene matches: 8. CDR3 in amino acids: CASGGLAGEAGELFF. CDR3 coding DNA: TGTGCCAGCGGTGGACTAGCGGGAGAGGCTGGGGAGCTGTTTTTT.

The V call is TRBV7-9, the J call TRBJ1-4; 9 bases fit TRBD1. Germline assignment: CDR1 SEHNR and CDR2 FQNEAQ (reference sequence). This CDR3 spans 16 amino acids. Trimming cost V 3 bases and J 6 bases; bases outside gene matches: 8. The CDR3 nucleotides read TGTGCCAGCAGCTTCACTATACAGGGGGCGGATGAAAAACTGTTTTTT. Protein: CASSFTIQGADEKLFF. Full variable domain (outside the CDR3, taken from reference TRBV7-9 and TRBJ1-4): DTGVSQNPRHKITKRGQNVTFRCDPISEHNRLYWYRQTLGQGPEFLTYFQNEAQLEKSRLLSDRFSAERPKGSFSTLEIQRTEQGDSAMYLCASSFTIQGADEKLFFGSGTQLSVL.